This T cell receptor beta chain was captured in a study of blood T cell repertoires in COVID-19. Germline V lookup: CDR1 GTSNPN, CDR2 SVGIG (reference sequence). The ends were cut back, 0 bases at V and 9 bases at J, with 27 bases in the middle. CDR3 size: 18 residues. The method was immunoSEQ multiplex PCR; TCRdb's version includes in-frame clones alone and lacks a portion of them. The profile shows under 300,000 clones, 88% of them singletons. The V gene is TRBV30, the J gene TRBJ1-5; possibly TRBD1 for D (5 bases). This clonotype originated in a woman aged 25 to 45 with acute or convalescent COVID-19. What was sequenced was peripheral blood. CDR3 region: CAWSVAQGSQLRVLPQHF. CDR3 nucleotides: TGTGCCTGGAGTGTTGCGCAGGGATCCCAACTTAGGGTTTTGCCCCAGCATTTT.